This TCR beta chain was identified during a study of control samples from healthy donors and cancer patients. Germline V CDR1 and CDR2: SGHTA, FQGNSA. The CDR3 extends over 17 amino acids. V gave up 2 bases and J gave up 5 bases, with 22 bases separating them. The assay was immunoSEQ multiplex PCR, and TCRdb's table has in-frame clones only and misses some. The data hold 71,000 or so clones, with roughly nine tenths observed a single time. Sequencing was done on a sample of PBMCs. The TCR sequence derives from a man aged 55 to 70 with lung cancer. V gene TRBV7-2 combines with J gene TRBJ2-7; a possible D gene is TRBD2 (5 bases). CDR3 loop: CASSLTRTGVARNEQYF. The CDR3 bases are TGTGCCAGCAGCTTAACCCGGACTGGGGTAGCCCGAAACGAGCAGTACTTC.